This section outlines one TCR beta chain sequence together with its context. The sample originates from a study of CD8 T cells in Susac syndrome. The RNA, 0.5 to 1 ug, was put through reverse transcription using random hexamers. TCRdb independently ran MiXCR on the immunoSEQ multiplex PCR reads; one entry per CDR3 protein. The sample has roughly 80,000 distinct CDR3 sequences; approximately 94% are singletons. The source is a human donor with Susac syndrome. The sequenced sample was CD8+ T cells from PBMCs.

CDR3 sequence (DNA): TGTGCCAGCAGCCTCCTAGCCCCGAACACCGGGGAGCTGTTTTTT. This encodes CASSLLAPNTGELFF. V usage is TRBV6-5 and J usage is TRBJ2-2; TRBD2 is a possible D gene (5 bases). Germline V lookup: CDR1 MNHEY, CDR2 SVGAGI. Deletions cut 6 bases from V and 0 bases from J, with 11 bases between. This CDR3 spans 15 amino acids.